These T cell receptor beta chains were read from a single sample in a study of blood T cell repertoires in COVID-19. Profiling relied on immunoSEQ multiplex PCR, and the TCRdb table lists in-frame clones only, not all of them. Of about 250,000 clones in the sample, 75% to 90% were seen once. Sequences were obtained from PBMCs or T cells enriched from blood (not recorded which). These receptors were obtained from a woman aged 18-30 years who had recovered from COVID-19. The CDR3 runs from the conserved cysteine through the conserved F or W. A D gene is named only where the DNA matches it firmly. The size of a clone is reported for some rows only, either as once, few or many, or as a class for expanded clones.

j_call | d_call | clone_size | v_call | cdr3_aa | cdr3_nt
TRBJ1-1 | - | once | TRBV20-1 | CSASMGGVDAFF | TGCAGTGCTAGTATGGGGGGTGTTGACGCTTTCTTT
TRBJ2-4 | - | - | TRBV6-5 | CASSPQGAKNIQYF | TGTGCCAGCAGTCCCCAGGGCGCCAAAAACATTCAGTACTTC
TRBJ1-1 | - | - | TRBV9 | CASSVAAEGTTAAFF | TGTGCCAGCAGCGTAGCTGCAGAGGGTACTACTGCTGCTTTCTTT
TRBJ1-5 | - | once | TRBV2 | CASTEDRRSNQPQHF | TGTGCCAGCACCGAGGACAGAAGAAGCAATCAGCCCCAGCATTTT
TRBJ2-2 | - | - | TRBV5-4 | CASSFGGNLNTGELFF | TGTGCCAGCAGCTTCGGGGGAAACTTGAACACCGGGGAGCTGTTTTTT
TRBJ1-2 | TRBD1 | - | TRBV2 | CASSVKAGTGLGYTF | TGTGCCAGCAGTGTAAAAGCCGGGACAGGGTTGGGCTACACCTTC
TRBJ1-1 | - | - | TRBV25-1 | CASSEFYQGEAFF | TGTGCCAGCAGTGAATTTTATCAGGGAGAAGCTTTCTTT
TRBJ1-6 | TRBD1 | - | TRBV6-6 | CASSYIDRGNSPLHF | TGTGCCAGCAGTTACATTGACAGGGGAAATTCACCCCTCCACTTT
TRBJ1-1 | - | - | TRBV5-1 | CASSPLNDYTEAFF | TGCGCCAGCAGCCCACTCAATGATTACACTGAAGCTTTCTTT
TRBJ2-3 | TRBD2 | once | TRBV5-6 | CASSLGTSGGRADTQYF | TGTGCCAGCAGCTTGGGGACTAGCGGGGGGAGAGCAGATACGCAGTATTTT
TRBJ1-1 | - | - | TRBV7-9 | CASSSDIRFFGAFF | TGTGCCAGCAGCTCGGACATAAGGTTTTTTGGAGCTTTCTTT
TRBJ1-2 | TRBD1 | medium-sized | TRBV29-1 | CSVQGGDYGYTF | TGCAGCGTCCAAGGGGGCGACTATGGCTACACCTTC
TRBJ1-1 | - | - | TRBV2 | CASSMTDGTEAFF | TGTGCCAGCAGTATGACAGACGGCACTGAAGCTTTCTTT